This paragraph reports one TCR beta chain. The target antigen is unknown. Germline V gene data show CDR1 as MGHDK and CDR2 as SYGVNS. Trimming stripped 6 bases from V and 0 bases from J, with 8 bases between. The CDR3 is 13 residues long. TCRdb fed the reads into MiXCR, producing one record per CDR3 protein. The sample has about 500,000 distinct CDR3 sequences; 30% to 40% are singletons. This sample is drawn from a study of T cell repertoires in cytomegalovirus infection. Study observations and caveats: Using cumulative public TCR beta family frequency, the authors identified those who carried CMV together with the relevant HLA. The ex vivo response was dominated by HLA-C-restricted CMV-specific TCR beta clonotypes.

Source: cultured PBMCs, taken from culture after CMV antigen stimulation. This TCR came from a human donor in good health (CMV status not recorded). Some clones in this sample may be carry-over from other donors' samples. The gene calls are TRBV25-1 and TRBJ1-1; D is possibly TRBD1 (5 bases). For the CDR3, the DNA is TGTGCCAGCAGAGGGGTGCTGAACACTGAAGCTTTCTTT. Protein sequence: CASRGVLNTEAFF.